This is a list of T cell receptor beta chains from one sample in a study of blood T cell repertoires in COVID-19. Data came from immunoSEQ multiplex PCR; TCRdb stores just in-frame clones and leaves some out. The sample includes 330,000 or so clones, more than 70% seen only once; the top ten take about 2.1%. The sequenced sample consisted of PBMCs or T cells enriched from blood (not recorded which). These receptors all come from a man aged 40-50 years in a cohort exposed to, infected with or recovered from COVID-19 (not recorded which). Each CDR3 is given with its conserved first and last residue. D genes are given only for firm matches. Not all rows give a size; the values are once, few, many and, for expanded clones, a class.

v_call: TRBV6-1; clone_size: .; d_call: .; j_call: TRBJ2-1; cdr3_aa: CASSEGGDLNEQFF; cdr3_nt: TGTGCCAGCAGTGAAGGAGGCGACCTCAATGAGCAGTTCTTC
v_call: TRBV7-9; clone_size: .; d_call: TRBD1; j_call: TRBJ2-7; cdr3_aa: CASSLGGTVYEQYF; cdr3_nt: TGTGCCAGCAGCTTAGGTGGGACAGTCTACGAGCAGTACTTC
v_call: TRBV5-1; clone_size: .; d_call: .; j_call: TRBJ2-2; cdr3_aa: CASSGMGQNTGELFF; cdr3_nt: TGCGCCAGCAGCGGGATGGGACAGAACACCGGGGAGCTGTTTTTT
v_call: TRBV5-1; clone_size: .; d_call: .; j_call: TRBJ2-1; cdr3_aa: CASSGISAPGNEQFF; cdr3_nt: TGCGCCAGCAGCGGGATTAGCGCCCCGGGGAATGAGCAGTTCTTC
v_call: TRBV27; clone_size: .; d_call: TRBD2; j_call: TRBJ2-3; cdr3_aa: CASSSPNSGRAKDTQYF; cdr3_nt: TGTGCCAGCAGTTCACCCAATAGCGGGAGGGCCAAAGATACGCAGTATTTT
v_call: TRBV18; clone_size: .; d_call: .; j_call: TRBJ1-2; cdr3_aa: CASSPPERYGYTF; cdr3_nt: TGTGCCAGCTCACCACCGGAGCGCTATGGCTACACCTTC
v_call: TRBV7-9; clone_size: .; d_call: TRBD2; j_call: TRBJ2-3; cdr3_aa: CASSLGTSAPDTQYF; cdr3_nt: TGTGCCAGCAGCTTAGGGACTAGCGCACCAGATACGCAGTATTTT
v_call: TRBV27; clone_size: few; d_call: .; j_call: TRBJ2-2; cdr3_aa: CASSKPGVPGELFF; cdr3_nt: TGTGCCAGCAGTAAGCCAGGGGTTCCCGGGGAGCTGTTTTTT
v_call: TRBV2; clone_size: .; d_call: .; j_call: TRBJ2-7; cdr3_aa: CASSAETASYEQYF; cdr3_nt: TGTGCCAGCAGTGCCGAGACAGCCTCTTACGAGCAGTACTTC
v_call: TRBV30; clone_size: .; d_call: .; j_call: TRBJ1-6; cdr3_aa: CAWRGEGTYNSPLHF; cdr3_nt: TGTGCCTGGAGGGGGGAGGGAACCTATAATTCACCCCTCCACTTT
v_call: TRBV10-2; clone_size: .; d_call: .; j_call: TRBJ2-5; cdr3_aa: CATSDLGTQYF; cdr3_nt: TGCGCCACCAGCGACCTAGGGACCCAGTACTTC
v_call: TRBV19; clone_size: .; d_call: TRBD1; j_call: TRBJ1-2; cdr3_aa: CASSKNRDRGHGYTF; cdr3_nt: TGTGCCAGTAGTAAGAACCGGGACAGGGGGCATGGCTACACCTTC
v_call: TRBV6-5; clone_size: .; d_call: TRBD1; j_call: TRBJ1-6; cdr3_aa: CASSYRGRNSPLHF; cdr3_nt: TGTGCCAGCAGTTACAGGGGGCGAAATTCACCCCTCCACTTT